Listed below are T cell receptor beta chains from one sample, sequenced in a study of T cell changes during pregnancy in multiple sclerosis. Assay used: immunoSEQ multiplex PCR; TCRdb lists only in-frame clones, some missing. The sample gives under 45,000 clones, about 87% of which show up once; more than 0.9% is in the top ten. The sequencing here drew on CD4+ T cells from peripheral blood mononuclear cells, taken in the second trimester of pregnancy. Receptor source: a female donor with multiple sclerosis, enrolled in a pregnancy study. The CDR3 runs from the conserved cysteine through the conserved F or W. D genes are given only for firm matches. Part of the rows lack a size; the others show once, few, many or a class for expanded clones.

TRBJ2-3	TRBV19	.	TRBD2	CASSAGLAISSDTQYF	TGTGCCAGTAGCGCGGGACTAGCGATTTCCTCTGATACGCAGTATTTT
TRBJ2-2	TRBV15	.	TRBD2	CATNLAGGPITGELFF	TGTGCCACCAACCTAGCGGGAGGGCCGATCACCGGGGAGCTGTTTTTT
TRBJ2-5	TRBV6-1	.	.	CASSGHFQETQYF	TGTGCCAGCAGTGGCCACTTCCAAGAGACCCAGTACTTC
TRBJ1-5	TRBV27	.	.	CASSLSPSNQPQHF	TGTGCCAGCAGTTTATCCCCTTCCAATCAGCCCCAGCATTTT
TRBJ2-1	TRBV14	once	.	CASSQEEDLYNEQFF	TGTGCCAGCAGCCAAGAGGAGGACCTCTACAATGAGCAGTTCTTC
TRBJ2-1	TRBV13	.	.	CASSSAYQQFF	TGTGCCAGCAGCTCAGCGTACCAGCAGTTCTTC
TRBJ1-5	TRBV6-6	.	TRBD1	CASTQGVSNQPQHF	TGTGCCAGCACCCAGGGGGTCAGCAATCAGCCCCAGCATTTT
TRBJ2-2	TRBV9	.	.	CASSVRGTETGELFF	TGTGCCAGCAGCGTACGGGGAACGGAAACCGGGGAGCTGTTTTTT
TRBJ1-4	TRBV7-7	.	.	CASTIRRAGEKLFF	TGTGCTAGCACAATTAGGAGGGCCGGTGAAAAACTGTTTTTT
TRBJ2-7	TRBV28	.	TRBD2	CASRPSGRAYEQYF	TGTGCCAGCAGACCTAGCGGGAGGGCCTACGAGCAGTACTTC
TRBJ2-7	TRBV7-9	.	.	CASSHRVLGFQVYEQYF	TGTGCCAGCAGCCACCGGGTCCTAGGTTTCCAAGTCTACGAGCAGTACTTC
TRBJ2-5	TRBV28	few	TRBD1	CASSQTGGASQETQYF	TGTGCCAGCAGTCAGACAGGGGGTGCCTCCCAAGAGACCCAGTACTTC
TRBJ2-3	TRBV9	.	.	CASSVNPGIFATQYF	TGTGCCAGCAGCGTTAACCCGGGAATTTTCGCTACGCAGTATTTT
TRBJ2-5	TRBV6-1	.	TRBD2	CASSEARTSGYQETQYF	TGTGCCAGCAGTGAAGCAAGGACTAGCGGATACCAAGAGACCCAGTACTTC
TRBJ2-3	TRBV7-9	.	.	CASSSPGRVADTQYF	TGTGCCAGCAGCTCCCCTGGCCGGGTGGCAGATACGCAGTATTTT
TRBJ1-1	TRBV7-9	.	TRBD1	CASSLGTGRNTEAFF	TGTGCCAGCAGCTTAGGGACAGGGCGGAACACTGAAGCTTTCTTT
TRBJ2-7	TRBV5-1	.	TRBD1	CASRNTGDYEQYF	TGCGCCAGCCGCAACACAGGGGACTACGAGCAGTACTTC
TRBJ2-5	TRBV10-3	.	.	CASRGGAKGEETQYF	TGTGCCAGCAGAGGGGGGGCGAAGGGGGAAGAGACCCAGTACTTC
TRBJ2-3	TRBV9	.	TRBD2	CASSVGPAGNTDTQYF	TGTGCCAGCAGCGTAGGACCAGCGGGAAACACAGATACGCAGTATTTT
TRBJ2-2	TRBV30	.	.	CAYTPGSGELFF	TGTGCCTATACCCCAGGGTCCGGGGAGCTGTTTTTT
TRBJ2-2	TRBV29-1	.	TRBD2	CSVAGGPNTGELFF	TGCAGCGTAGCGGGAGGGCCGAACACCGGGGAGCTGTTTTTT
TRBJ2-7	TRBV5-1	once	TRBD1	CASSLGGQGPEQYF	TGCGCCAGCAGCTTGGGGGGACAGGGGCCCGAGCAGTACTTC
TRBJ2-5	TRBV13	.	TRBD2	CASTRNQGTSGGETQYF	TGTGCCAGCACCCGAAACCAGGGGACTAGCGGGGGAGAGACCCAGTACTTC
TRBJ2-1	TRBV4-3	.	TRBD2	CASSHGGRSYNEQFF	TGCGCCAGCAGCCACGGCGGGAGGTCCTACAATGAGCAGTTCTTC
TRBJ2-6	TRBV28	.	TRBD1	CASRPGQRLSGANVLTF	TGTGCCAGCAGGCCGGGACAGCGCCTCTCTGGGGCCAACGTCCTGACTTTC
TRBJ2-2	TRBV6-5	few	.	CASSYFGTNTGELFF	TGTGCCAGCAGTTACTTCGGGACGAACACCGGGGAGCTGTTTTTT
TRBJ2-3	TRBV5-3	.	.	CARSLKKRDTQYF	TGTGCCAGAAGCTTGAAGAAGCGAGATACGCAGTATTTT
TRBJ2-2	TRBV27	.	.	CASRAGGELFF	TGTGCCAGCAGGGCGGGCGGGGAGCTGTTTTTT
TRBJ1-3	TRBV4-3	.	.	CASSQGVGLGNTIYF	TGCGCCAGCAGCCAGGGGGTGGGACTCGGAAACACCATATATTTT